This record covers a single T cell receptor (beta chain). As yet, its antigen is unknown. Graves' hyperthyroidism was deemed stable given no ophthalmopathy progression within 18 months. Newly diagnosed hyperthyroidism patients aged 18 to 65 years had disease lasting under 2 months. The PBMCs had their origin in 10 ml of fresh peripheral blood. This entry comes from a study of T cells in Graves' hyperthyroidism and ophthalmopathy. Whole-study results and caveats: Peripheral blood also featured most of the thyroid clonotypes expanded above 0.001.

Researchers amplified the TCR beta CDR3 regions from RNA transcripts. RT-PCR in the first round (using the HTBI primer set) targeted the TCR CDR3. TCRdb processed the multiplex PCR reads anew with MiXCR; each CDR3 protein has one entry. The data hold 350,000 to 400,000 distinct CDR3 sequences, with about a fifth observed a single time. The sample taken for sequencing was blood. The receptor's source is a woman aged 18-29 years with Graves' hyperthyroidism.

As DNA, the CDR3 is TGTGCCAGCAGTTTAGTCAGACTAAAAAACTCCTACGAGCAGTACTTC. This sequence encodes CASSLVRLKNSYEQYF. This chain joins TRBV12-3 or TRBV12-4 and TRBJ2-7, with D tentatively TRBD2 (5 bases). V dropped 1 base and J dropped 0 bases, with 13 bases sitting between them. This CDR3 region has 16 residues.